Following are 8 T cell receptor beta chains from one sample sequenced in a study of beta chain features in type 1 diabetes. cDNA synthesis used the whole RNA isolate, giving expressed TCRB sequences. The assay was immunoSEQ multiplex PCR, and TCRdb's table has in-frame clones only and misses some. The sample holds more than 150,000 clones; more than 9.5% are singletons and the top ten take roughly 2%. Source material: central memory CD4+ T cells from blood. The origin of the receptors is a young man in good health.

The rearrangement links TRBV6-1 to TRBJ2-1; unclear D gene. Germline CDR1 reads MNHNS; CDR2 reads SASEGT. This CDR3 has 15 residues. V was pared by 3 bases and J by 3 bases, with 12 bases between. CDR3 sequence (DNA): TGTGCCAGCAGTGAGTTGTCACACGACTACAATGAGCAGTTCTTC. Translating gives CASSELSHDYNEQFF.

This clone has just a few counts. V and J are TRBV14 and TRBJ1-2; D is uncertain. Germline values: CDR1 SGHDN, CDR2 FVKESK. V was cut by 3 bases and J by 2 bases, with 10 bases left in between. The CDR3 sequence is 14 residues long. The CDR3 reads CASSQKLENYGYTF. The CDR3 DNA reads TGTGCCAGCAGCCAGAAGTTGGAAAACTATGGCTACACCTTC.

This CDR3 is CASSLERGARTEAFF. Here the CDR3 DNA reads TGTGCCAGCAGCTTGGAGCGGGGGGCGCGGACTGAAGCTTTCTTT. The chain employs TRBV5-4 and TRBJ1-1; the D gene is possibly TRBD1 (6 bases). CDR1 SGHNT and CDR2 YYREEE come from the germline V gene (reference sequence). V was clipped by 0 bases and J by 5 bases, with 14 bases between them. This CDR3 comprises 15 residues.

In regard to this clone: Compared with germline, one end of the junction differs, possibly owing to a read error. The chain combines TRBV11-3 with TRBJ2-5; maybe TRBD1 (6 bases). This CDR3 spans 15 amino acids. Per the germline V gene, CDR1 is SGHNT and CDR2 is YENEEA. The CDR3 nucleotides read TGTGCCAGCAGCTTAGAACGGCAGGGACAAGGGACCCAGTACTTC. This gives the protein CASSLERQGQGTQYF.

There are many counts of this clone. The J gene is TRBJ2-5, the V gene TRBV7-2, with TRBD1 identical over 8 bases. The CDR3 length is 14 residues. In germline, CDR1 is SGHTA, CDR2 FQGNSA. After removal of 5 bases from V and 4 bases from J, the junction contained 6 bases not matched to a gene. CDR3 DNA: TGTGCCAGCAGCCCCCAGGGGGCGGGAGAGACCCAGTACTTC. Its translation is CASSPQGAGETQYF.

This clone turned up a few times. The genes are TRBV9 and TRBJ2-7, with TRBD1 matching over 12 bases. After removal of 4 bases from V and 1 base from J, the junction contained 6 bases not matched to a gene. This CDR3 is 16 amino acids long. Looked up from germline, CDR1 is SGDLS and CDR2 is YYNGEE. Here the CDR3 DNA reads TGTGCCAGCAGCATCGGGACAGGGGGCCGATCCTACGAGCAGTACTTC. Its protein is CASSIGTGGRSYEQYF.

This chain links TRBV7-3 with TRBJ2-1; D call uncertain. Germline loops: CDR1 SGHTA, CDR2 FQGTGA. The V end was cut by 4 bases, the J end by 7 bases, with 11 bases between. This CDR3 has 13 residues. The CDR3 nucleotides are TGTGCCAGCAGCTCCTCGGGCTGGAATGAGCAGTTCTTC. Amino acid sequence: CASSSSGWNEQFF.

In this sample, this clone turned up a few times. The chain employs TRBV29-1 and TRBJ2-6, with D hard to call. V was cut by 3 bases and J by 1 base, with 10 bases left in between. Germline V gene data show CDR1 as SQVTM and CDR2 as ANQGSEA. The CDR3 extends over 15 amino acids. Here the CDR3 DNA reads TGCAGCGTTGACAGTTCCTTTTCTGGGGCCAACGTCCTGACTTTC. This encodes CSVDSSFSGANVLTF.